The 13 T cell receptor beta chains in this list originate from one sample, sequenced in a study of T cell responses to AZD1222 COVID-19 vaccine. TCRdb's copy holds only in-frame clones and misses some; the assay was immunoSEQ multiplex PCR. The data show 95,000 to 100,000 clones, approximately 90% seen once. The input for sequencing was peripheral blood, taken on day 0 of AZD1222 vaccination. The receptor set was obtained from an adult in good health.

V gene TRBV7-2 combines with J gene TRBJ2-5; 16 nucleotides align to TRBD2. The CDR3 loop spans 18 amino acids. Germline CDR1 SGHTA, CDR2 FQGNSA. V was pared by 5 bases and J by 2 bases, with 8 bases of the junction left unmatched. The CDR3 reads CASSLGTSGGVSQETQYF. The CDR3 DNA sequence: TGTGCCAGCAGCCTCGGGACTAGCGGGGGGGTATCACAAGAGACCCAGTACTTC.

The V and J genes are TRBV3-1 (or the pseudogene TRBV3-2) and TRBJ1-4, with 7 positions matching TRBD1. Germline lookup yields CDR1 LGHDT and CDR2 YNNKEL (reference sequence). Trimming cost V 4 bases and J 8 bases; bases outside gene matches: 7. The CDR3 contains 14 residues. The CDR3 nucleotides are TGTGCCAGCAGCCCACAGGGGATCGGGGAAAAACTGTTTTTT. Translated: CASSPQGIGEKLFF.

CDR3 in DNA: TGTGCCAGCAGCTTAGTACCAGGGCAAGAGACCCAGTACTTC. Its translation: CASSLVPGQETQYF. V and J are TRBV7-7 and TRBJ2-5; a possible D gene is TRBD1 (5 bases). The length of the CDR3 is 14 residues. Germline CDR1 reads SSHAT; CDR2 reads FNYEAQ (reference sequence). V shed 1 base and J shed 2 bases, with 8 bases lying between them.

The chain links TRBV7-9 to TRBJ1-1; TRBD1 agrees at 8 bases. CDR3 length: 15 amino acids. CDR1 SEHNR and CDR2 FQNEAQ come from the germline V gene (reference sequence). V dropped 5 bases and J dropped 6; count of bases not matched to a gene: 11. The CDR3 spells CASSEGTGPSPEAFF. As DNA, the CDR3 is TGTGCCAGCAGCGAGGGGACAGGCCCATCCCCTGAAGCTTTCTTT. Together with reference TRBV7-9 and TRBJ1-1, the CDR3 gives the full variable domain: DTGVSQNPRHKITKRGQNVTFRCDPISEHNRLYWYRQTLGQGPEFLTYFQNEAQLEKSRLLSDRFSAERPKGSFSTLEIQRTEQGDSAMYLCASSEGTGPSPEAFFGQGTRLTVV.

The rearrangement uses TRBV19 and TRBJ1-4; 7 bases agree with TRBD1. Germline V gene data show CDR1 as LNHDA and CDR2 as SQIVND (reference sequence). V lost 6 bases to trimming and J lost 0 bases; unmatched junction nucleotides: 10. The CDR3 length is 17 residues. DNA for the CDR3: TGTGCCAGTAGGAGACAGGGACATTTTGCAACTAATGAAAAACTGTTTTTT. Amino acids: CASRRQGHFATNEKLFF.

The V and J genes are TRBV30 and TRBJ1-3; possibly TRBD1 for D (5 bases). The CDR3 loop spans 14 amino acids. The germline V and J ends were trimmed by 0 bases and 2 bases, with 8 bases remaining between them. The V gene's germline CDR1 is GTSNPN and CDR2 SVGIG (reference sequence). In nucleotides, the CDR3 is TGTGCCTGGAGTGTCGGGGGTACTGGAAACACCATATATTTT. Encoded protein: CAWSVGGTGNTIYF.

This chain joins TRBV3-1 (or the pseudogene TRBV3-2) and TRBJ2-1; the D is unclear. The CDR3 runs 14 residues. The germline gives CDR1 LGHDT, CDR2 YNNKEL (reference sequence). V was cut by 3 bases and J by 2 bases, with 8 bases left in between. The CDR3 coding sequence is TGTGCCAGCAGCCAGGCCCCGGCCTACAATGAGCAGTTCTTC. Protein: CASSQAPAYNEQFF.

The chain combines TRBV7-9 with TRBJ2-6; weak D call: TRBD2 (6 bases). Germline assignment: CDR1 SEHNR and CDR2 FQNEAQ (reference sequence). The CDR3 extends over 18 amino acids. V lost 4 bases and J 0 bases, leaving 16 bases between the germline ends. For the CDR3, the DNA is TGTGCCAGCAGCTCCCGTTGGGAGGAGATCTCTGGGGCCAACGTCCTGACTTTC. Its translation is CASSSRWEEISGANVLTF.

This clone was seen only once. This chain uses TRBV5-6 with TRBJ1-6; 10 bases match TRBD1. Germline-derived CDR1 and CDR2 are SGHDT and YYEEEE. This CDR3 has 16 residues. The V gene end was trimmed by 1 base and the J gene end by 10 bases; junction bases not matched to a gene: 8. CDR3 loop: CASSLTSGTGDSPLHF. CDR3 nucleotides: TGTGCCAGCAGCTTGACTTCCGGGACAGGGGACTCACCCCTCCACTTT.

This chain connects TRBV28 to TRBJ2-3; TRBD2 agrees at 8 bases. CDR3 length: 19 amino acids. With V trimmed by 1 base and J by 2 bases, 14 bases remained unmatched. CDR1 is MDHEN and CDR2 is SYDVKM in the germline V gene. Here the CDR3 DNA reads TGTGCCAGCAGTTTATACCTCTCTCCCAGCGGGGGAAACACAGATACGCAGTATTTT. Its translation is CASSLYLSPSGGNTDTQYF.

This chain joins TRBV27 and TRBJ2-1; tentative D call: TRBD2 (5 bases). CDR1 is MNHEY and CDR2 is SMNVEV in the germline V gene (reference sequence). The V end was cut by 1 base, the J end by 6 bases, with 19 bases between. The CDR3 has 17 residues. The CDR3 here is CASSLFSGYDVRNEQFF. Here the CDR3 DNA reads TGTGCCAGCAGTTTATTCTCGGGGTACGACGTTCGCAATGAGCAGTTCTTC.

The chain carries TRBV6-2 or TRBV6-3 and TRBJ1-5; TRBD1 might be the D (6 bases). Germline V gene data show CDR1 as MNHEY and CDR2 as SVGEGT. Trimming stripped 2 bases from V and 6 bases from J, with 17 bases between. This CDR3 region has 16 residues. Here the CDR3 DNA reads TGTGCCAGCAGTTACGGGGTGAAGACAGGAAGTCAGCCCCAGCATTTT. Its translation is CASSYGVKTGSQPQHF.

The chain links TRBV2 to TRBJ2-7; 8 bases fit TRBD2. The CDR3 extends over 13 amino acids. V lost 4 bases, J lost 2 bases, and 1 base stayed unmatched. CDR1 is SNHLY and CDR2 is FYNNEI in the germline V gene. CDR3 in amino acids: CASSAGGAYEQYF. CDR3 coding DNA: TGTGCCAGCAGTGCGGGGGGGGCCTACGAGCAGTACTTC.